Below, 3 T cell receptor beta chains from the same sample are listed, as sequenced in a study of human T cells and chemical hapten exposure. TCRdb re-called the RACE reads with MiXCR, one entry per CDR3 protein. The sample lists some 350,000 distinct CDR3 sequences, approximately 6.9% seen once, with about 8% in the top ten. Indicated time point: patch test 1, 2 weeks after DPC sensitization. Described treatment: therapeutic diphenylcyclopropenone sensitization with weekly scalp DPC. The sequencing here drew on whole blood, taken in connection with sensitization to the hapten diphenylcyclopropenone (DPC). The source of these receptors is a woman in her late teens or twenties with alopecia areata. Some clones in this sample may be carry-over from other donors' samples.

This clonotype came up many times. The rearrangement uses TRBV13 and TRBJ2-3; D perhaps matches TRBD2 (5 bases). Trimming shortened V by 5 bases and J by 0 bases, and 12 bases separated the two germline ends. The germline V gene encodes CDR1 PRHDT and CDR2 FYEKMQ (reference sequence). This CDR3 is built from 15 residues. CDR3 nucleotide sequence: TGTGCCAGCAGCATCACACTAGACAGCACAGATACGCAGTATTTT. Its translation is CASSITLDSTDTQYF.

The chain is built from TRBV29-1 and TRBJ1-2; 11 nucleotides align to TRBD1. The junction had 8 bases not matched to a gene; V was cut back by 2 bases and J by 3 bases. Germline V gene lookup returns CDR1 SQVTM and CDR2 ANQGSEA. The CDR3 length is 16 residues. The CDR3 reads CSVELDRGQVDYGYTF. The CDR3 coding sequence is TGCAGCGTTGAACTGGACAGGGGGCAAGTAGACTATGGCTACACCTTC.

This rearrangement joins TRBV28 to TRBJ2-3; TRBD1 is a possible D gene (5 bases). V lost 5 bases, J lost 4 bases, and 10 bases lay in between. The CDR3 extends over 13 amino acids. Germline CDR1 and CDR2: MDHEN and SYDVKM. CDR3 amino acids: CASSLQTADTQYF. In nucleotides, the CDR3 is TGTGCCAGCAGTCTTCAGACAGCAGATACGCAGTATTTT.